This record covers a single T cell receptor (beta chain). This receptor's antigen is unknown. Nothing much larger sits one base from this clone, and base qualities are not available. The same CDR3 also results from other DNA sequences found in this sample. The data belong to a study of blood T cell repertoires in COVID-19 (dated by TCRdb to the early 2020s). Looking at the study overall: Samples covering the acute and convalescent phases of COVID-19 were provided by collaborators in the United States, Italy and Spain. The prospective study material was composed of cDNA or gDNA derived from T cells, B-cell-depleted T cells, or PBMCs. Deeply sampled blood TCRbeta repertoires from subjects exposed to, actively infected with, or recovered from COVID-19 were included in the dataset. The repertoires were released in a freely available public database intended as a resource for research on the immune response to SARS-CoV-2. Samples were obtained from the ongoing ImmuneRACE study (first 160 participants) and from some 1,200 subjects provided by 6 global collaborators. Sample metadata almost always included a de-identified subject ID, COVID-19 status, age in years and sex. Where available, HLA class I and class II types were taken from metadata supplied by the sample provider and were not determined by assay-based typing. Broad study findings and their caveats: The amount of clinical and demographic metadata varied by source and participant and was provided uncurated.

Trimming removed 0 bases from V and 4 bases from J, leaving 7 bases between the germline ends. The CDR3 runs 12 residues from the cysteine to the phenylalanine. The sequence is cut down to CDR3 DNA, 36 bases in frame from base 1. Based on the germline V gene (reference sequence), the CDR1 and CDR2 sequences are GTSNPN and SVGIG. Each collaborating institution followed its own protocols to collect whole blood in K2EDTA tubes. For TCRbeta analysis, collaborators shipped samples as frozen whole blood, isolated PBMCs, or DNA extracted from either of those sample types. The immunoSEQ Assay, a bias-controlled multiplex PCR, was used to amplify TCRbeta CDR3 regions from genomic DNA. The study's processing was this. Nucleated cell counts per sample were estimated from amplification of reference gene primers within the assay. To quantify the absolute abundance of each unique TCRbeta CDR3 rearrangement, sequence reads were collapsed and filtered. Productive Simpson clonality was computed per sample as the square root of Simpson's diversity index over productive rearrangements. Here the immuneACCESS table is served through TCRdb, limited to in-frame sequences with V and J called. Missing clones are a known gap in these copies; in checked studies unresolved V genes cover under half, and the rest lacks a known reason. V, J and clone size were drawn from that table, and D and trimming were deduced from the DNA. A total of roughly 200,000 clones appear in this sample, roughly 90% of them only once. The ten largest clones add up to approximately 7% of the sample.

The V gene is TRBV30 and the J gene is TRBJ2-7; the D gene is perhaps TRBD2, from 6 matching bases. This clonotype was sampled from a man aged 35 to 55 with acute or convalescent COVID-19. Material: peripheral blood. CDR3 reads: CAWSVSGYEQYF. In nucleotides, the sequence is TGTGCCTGGAGTGTAAGCGGGTACGAGCAGTACTTC. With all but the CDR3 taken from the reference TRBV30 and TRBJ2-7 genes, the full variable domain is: SQTIHQWPATLVQPVGSPLSLECTVEGTSNPNLYWYRQAAGRGLQLLFYSVGIGQISSEVPQNLSASRPQDRQFILSSKKLLLSDSGFYLCAWSVSGYEQYFGPGTRLTVT.